This T cell receptor beta chain derives from a study of PD-1 blockade in mismatch repair-deficient tumors (dated by TCRdb to the late 2010s). Looking at the study overall: Between late 2013 and September 2016, 86 consecutive patients with about 11 mismatch repair-deficient cancer types, all previously treated and progressing, were enrolled in the trial. Tumor-associated T cell clones in the peripheral blood of patients responding to PD-1 blockade were tracked using deep sequencing of TCR CDR3 regions.

The CDR3 has 17 amino acids, counting the end cysteine and phenylalanine. The retained sequence is limited to the CDR3, 51 bases, with the frame set at the first base. V sheds 8 bases and J sheds 5 bases, leaving 24 bases between their ends. The germline V gene provides CDR1 SNHLY and CDR2 FYNNEI. The study at large found these results: Clones residing in the tumor, which were often undetectable in blood before treatment, expanded quickly after pembrolizumab and then contracted, generally before radiologic responses.

Points on this clone: Its recognized antigen is unknown. Within one base of it there is no much larger clone, and no base qualities were kept.

Mismatch repair deficiency was established in every enrolled patient by polymerase chain reaction or immunohistochemistry. A few patients who responded to pembrolizumab therapy underwent TCR sequencing. The phase II trial prospectively evaluated PD-1 blockade with pembrolizumab in advanced mismatch repair-deficient cancers, independent of tissue of origin. Peripheral blood T cell samples were collected serially, before PD-1 blockade began and at several time points afterward. The timing of each blood sample was reported as weeks after the first dose of pembrolizumab. The library was prepared using the immunoSEQ multiplex PCR assay. Drawn from immuneACCESS, this table holds only the in-frame rearrangements with V and J called that TCRdb kept. Clones are partly lost; checked studies trace under half to an unresolved V gene and leave the rest unexplained. Recorded for this sample are thousands of clones; 75% to 90% of them occurred a single time. The ten largest clones capture about 0.97% of the sample.

This TCR derives from an adult with mismatch repair-deficient cancer. The chain is encoded by TRBV2 joined to TRBJ1-4; there is no confident call for the D gene. Sequencing used PBMCs, obtained just under 47 weeks after starting pembrolizumab. The DNA reads as follows: TGTGCCAGCGAGGCCGGAACATGGGGAGAGGAAAATGAAAAACTGTTTTTT. It translates as CASEAGTWGEENEKLFF.